The clone carrying this T cell receptor (beta chain) was counted between two and nine times. Only in-frame clones appear in the TCRdb table, and some are missing; sequencing was by immunoSEQ multiplex PCR. The sample includes around 60,000 clones, 74% of them seen just once. The data were obtained in a study of blood T cell repertoires in COVID-19. Overall study context: T cells, B-cell-depleted T cells, or PBMCs supplied cDNA or gDNA.

The CDR3 runs 14 residues. Germline CDR1 reads MNHEY; CDR2 reads SVGAGI. Deletions cut 0 bases from V and 5 bases from J, with 10 bases between. This chain uses TRBV6-5 with TRBJ1-1; D possibly corresponds to TRBD1 (6 bases). The TCR sequence derives from a woman older than 75 with acute or convalescent COVID-19. The sequenced sample consisted of peripheral blood. CDR3 sequence (DNA): TGTGCCAGCAGTTACTCGGGGGGGCGGACTGAAGCTTTCTTT. It is translated as CASSYSGGRTEAFF.